This T cell receptor beta chain is from a study of blood T cells in healthy people across ages. Whole-study results and caveats: Per-million-T-cell TCR beta diversity fell roughly linearly with age.

CDR3 length: 16 amino acids. The germline gives CDR1 SGHTA, CDR2 FQGNSA. The V end lost 0 bases, the J end lost 1 base, and 11 bases lay between the germline ends. The authors ran a second PCR of about 6 to 11 cycles using a sample-barcoded 5' primer and a J-beta primer mix. A template-switch adaptor that had 12 random nucleotides put a tag on each cDNA molecule. TCRdb reanalysed the 5' RACE reads using MiXCR and keeps one entry per CDR3 protein. The sample records approximately 790,000 distinct CDR3 sequences, around two thirds being singletons. This clonotype was seen just once. Antigen: not known. Collection of about 9.4 milliliters of peripheral blood was performed for each donor.

The gene calls are TRBV7-2 and TRBJ2-3; D might be TRBD2 (6 bases). The receptor's source is a man aged 25-45 years in good health. The sequenced material came from blood. The DNA of the CDR3 is TGTGCCAGCAGCTTAGCGGTGGTAGCGGGCACAGATACGCAGTATTTT. Encoded protein: CASSLAVVAGTDTQYF.